The sequence of this T cell receptor beta chain was determined in a study of human T cells and chemical hapten exposure. Study details: TCR yields per sample varied mostly from small pooled library volume differences. Study observations and caveats: Unchanged with DPC sensitization were TCRs above 1 in 1000 frequency.

Germline loops: CDR1 MDHEN, CDR2 SYDVKM. The CDR3 is 13 residues long. Trimming shortened V by 4 bases and J by 6 bases, and 12 bases separated the two germline ends. Documented time point: healthy volunteer bleed at 2 weeks. Blood, whole and unfractionated, served as the source for total RNA extraction. Comments on this clonotype: Its target is unknown.

Methods used by the authors: Counting gave a median of approximately 96,000 TCRs per sample, with values ranging from roughly 20,000 to 750,000. TCRdb redid the calling of the RACE reads with MiXCR, one entry per CDR3 protein. TCRdb assigned the V and J calls; the authors' analysis was not used. The sample includes under 95,000 distinct CDR3 sequences, approximately 10% of them seen just once. The source of this sequence is a female donor in good health. Some clones in this sample may be carry-over from other donors' samples. The J gene is TRBJ1-1, the V gene TRBV28; D remains unclear. The sequencing sample was made of whole blood. The CDR3 sequence is CASSSFALPEAFF. DNA of the CDR3: TGTGCCAGCAGTTCCTTCGCATTACCTGAAGCTTTCTTT.